The rows below give T cell receptor beta chains drawn from one sample of a study of identical twins. Each CDR3 protein gets one entry after TCRdb re-called the 5' RACE reads with MiXCR. The sample lists around 680,000 distinct CDR3 sequences; approximately 9% were seen once. The same sample was also studied in work on yellow fever vaccine responses in identical twins.

The sample consisted of PBMCs. These receptors all stem from a woman between 18 and 29 years old in good health. Both conserved end residues are part of each CDR3. Fields, in order: J gene, D gene, clone size, V gene, CDR3 DNA, CDR3 protein. The D gene is left open where the match is weak. For some rows the clone size is stated as once, few or many, or as a class when expanded; others skip it.

TRBJ2-3	-	-	TRBV12-3/TRBV12-4	TGTGCCAGCATAGAAGGATTCGGTACGCAGTATTTT	CASIEGFGTQYF
TRBJ2-2	TRBD1	many	TRBV29-1	TGCAGCGTTGAGGAGGACAGGGCCGCCGGGGAGCTGTTTTTT	CSVEEDRAAGELFF
TRBJ2-1	-	-	TRBV5-1	TGCGCCAGCAGTCCCGGGGTAAACTCCTACAATGAGCAGTTCTTC	CASSPGVNSYNEQFF
TRBJ2-1	TRBD2	few	TRBV24-1	TGTGCCACCAGTGATTCAGCGGGAGGGAATCCCAATGAGCAGTTCTTC	CATSDSAGGNPNEQFF
TRBJ2-3	-	few	TRBV20-1	TGCAGTGGTCTACGCACAGATACGCAGTATTTT	CSGLRTDTQYF
TRBJ1-1	-	-	TRBV12-3/TRBV12-4	TGTGCCAGCAGGCTAGACGCGGGTGAAGCTTTCTTT	CASRLDAGEAFF
TRBJ1-4	TRBD1	-	TRBV29-1	TGCAGCGTTGTCGGACAGGGTAATGAAAAACTGTTTTTT	CSVVGQGNEKLFF
TRBJ2-1	-	many	TRBV7-2	TGTGCCAGCAGCTTAGTGTGGGACAATGAGCAGTTCTTC	CASSLVWDNEQFF
TRBJ2-5	-	few	TRBV12-3/TRBV12-4	TGTGCCAGCAAGGGACGGAATCAAGAGACCCAGTACTTC	CASKGRNQETQYF
TRBJ1-1	TRBD1	-	TRBV6-1	TGTGCCGTCACAGGGGGCTATCCTGAAGCTTTCTTT	CAVTGGYPEAFF
TRBJ2-1	TRBD2	few	TRBV7-2	TGTGCCAGCAGCTTCCCGGCGGGAGGCTCCTACAATGAGCAGTTCTTC	CASSFPAGGSYNEQFF
TRBJ2-3	-	-	TRBV7-8	TGTGCCAGCAGCTTCCAAGATCGGCCCGGGACAGATACGCAGTATTTT	CASSFQDRPGTDTQYF
TRBJ2-1	TRBD2	few	TRBV12-3/TRBV12-4	TGTGCCAGCAGTCTACCGGGACTAGCCGGGTACAATGAGCAGTTCTTC	CASSLPGLAGYNEQFF
TRBJ2-7	-	-	TRBV11-2	TGTGCCAGCAGCCGCTTACAGAGCTCCTACGAGCAGTACTTC	CASSRLQSSYEQYF
TRBJ2-7	TRBD2	many	TRBV20-1	TGCAGTGCTAGAGAGAGGACTAGCGGCTACGAGCAGTACTTC	CSARERTSGYEQYF
TRBJ1-2	-	few	TRBV29-1	TGCAGCGTTGACGGCGCAGGGTACGGCTACACCTTC	CSVDGAGYGYTF
TRBJ2-5	-	few	TRBV29-1	TGCAGCTTCGGACAGTCTCAAGAGACCCAGTACTTC	CSFGQSQETQYF
TRBJ2-3	-	few	TRBV7-2	TGTGCCAGCAGCTTTTCCCTCCGGGATACGCAGTATTTT	CASSFSLRDTQYF
TRBJ1-2	-	many	TRBV29-1	TGCAGCGTTGTGTCCCGGTCCGGCTACTATGGCTACACCTTC	CSVVSRSGYYGYTF
TRBJ1-1	-	few	TRBV29-1	TGTGGAGCGTCAACTGAAGCTTTCTTT	CGASTEAFF
TRBJ2-2	TRBD2	few	TRBV6-5	TGTGCCAGCAGTTACGGCGGGAGAAACACCGGGGAGCTGTTTTTT	CASSYGGRNTGELFF
TRBJ2-3	-	-	TRBV9	TGTGCCAGCAGCGTCCTTCCTACAGATACGCAGTATTTT	CASSVLPTDTQYF
TRBJ2-1	-	-	TRBV11-2	TGTGCCAGCAGCTTTTTTGCCCTTGACAGAGAGCAGTTCTTC	CASSFFALDREQFF
TRBJ2-2	-	-	TRBV20-1	TGCAGTGCTAGAGATCTCCGCACCGACACCGGGGAGCTGTTTTTT	CSARDLRTDTGELFF
TRBJ1-1	TRBD1	few	TRBV18	TGTGCCAGCTCAAAGACAGGGGGCTTAGGGAACACTGAAGCTTTCTTT	CASSKTGGLGNTEAFF
TRBJ2-5	-	few	TRBV6-2/TRBV6-3	TGTGCCAGCAGCCTTAACAGCCAGGGATCCCAAGAGACCCAGTACTTC	CASSLNSQGSQETQYF
TRBJ2-3	TRBD2	many	TRBV14	TGTGCCAGCAGCCAAGTGTTCGGGACTAGCGCCACAGATACGCAGTATTTT	CASSQVFGTSATDTQYF
TRBJ2-2	TRBD1	-	TRBV10-3	TGTGCCATCAGTGAGTCCCCCGGGACAGGCACTCCCGGGGAGCTGTTTTTT	CAISESPGTGTPGELFF
TRBJ1-1	-	-	TRBV29-1	TGCAGCGTTGAAAACAACAGCGACGTAGCTTTCTTT	CSVENNSDVAFF
TRBJ1-5	TRBD1	-	TRBV12-3/TRBV12-4	TGTGCCAGCAGACTCCGACAGGGGAATCAGCCCCAGCATTTT	CASRLRQGNQPQHF
TRBJ1-3	-	-	TRBV29-1	TGCAGCGTTGAGGACAGAACCTATGGAAACACCATATATTTT	CSVEDRTYGNTIYF
TRBJ2-3	-	many	TRBV9	TGTGCCAGCAGCGATGGGGTGGTAATAACAGATACGCAGTATTTT	CASSDGVVITDTQYF
TRBJ2-3	TRBD2	few	TRBV5-6	TGTGCCAGCAGACCAAGGACTAGCTCAGATACGCAGTATTTT	CASRPRTSSDTQYF
TRBJ2-5	TRBD2	few	TRBV7-2	TGTGCCAGCAGCTTAAGGGTACTAGCGGAACAAGAGACCCAGTACTTC	CASSLRVLAEQETQYF
TRBJ1-4	-	many	TRBV12-3/TRBV12-4	TGTGCCAGCAGCAAGAGGGATGAAAAACTGTTTTTT	CASSKRDEKLFF
TRBJ2-7	TRBD2	-	TRBV4-3	TGCGCCAGCAGCCGAAACCCTAGCGGGAACTCCTACGAGCAGTACTTC	CASSRNPSGNSYEQYF
TRBJ2-1	TRBD2	many	TRBV5-1	TGCGCCAGCAGCTTCCTAGCGGGAGCGGTCTACAATGAGCAGTTCTTC	CASSFLAGAVYNEQFF
TRBJ2-1	TRBD2	-	TRBV4-2	TGTACCAGCAGCCCGCCGGGACTAGCGGGCCAAAATGAGCAGTTCTTC	CTSSPPGLAGQNEQFF
TRBJ2-5	TRBD2	-	TRBV20-1	TGCAGTGCTAGATCTTCGAGGGGAGGGGAGACCCAGTACTTC	CSARSSRGGETQYF
TRBJ2-7	TRBD2	few	TRBV7-6	TGTGCCAGCAGCTCCATAAGCGGGGGGTACTACGAGCAGTACTTC	CASSSISGGYYEQYF
TRBJ2-7	-	-	TRBV11-1	TGTGCCAGCAGCCCCAGGGGGGTGGGGTCCCCCTCCTACGAGCAGTACTTC	CASSPRGVGSPSYEQYF
TRBJ2-6	-	-	TRBV4-3	TGCGCCAGCAGCCAGGCCTCCGGGACCGGGGCCAACGTCCTGACTTTC	CASSQASGTGANVLTF
TRBJ2-2	-	many	TRBV10-3	TGTGCCACGGGCAGAGTGTTGAACACCGGGGAGCTGTTTTTT	CATGRVLNTGELFF
TRBJ2-3	-	many	TRBV2	TGTGCCAGCCGGGACCGTGCTAGCACAGATACGCAGTATTTT	CASRDRASTDTQYF
TRBJ1-5	TRBD1	many	TRBV12-3/TRBV12-4	TGTGCCAGCAAAAGGACAGGGGATAGCAATCAGCCCCAGCATTTT	CASKRTGDSNQPQHF
TRBJ2-1	TRBD1	few	TRBV29-1	TGCAGCGTTGAAGATGGACAGGGGGCTTTGATGTGGCAGTTCTTC	CSVEDGQGALMWQFF
TRBJ2-3	TRBD2	once	TRBV6-1	TGTGCCAGCAGTCGCCTTTCGACTAGCGGGAGGGAAGATACGCAGTATTTT	CASSRLSTSGREDTQYF
TRBJ2-7	TRBD1	-	TRBV29-1	TGCAGCGTTGACGACAGGGTGGGCGAGCAGTACTTC	CSVDDRVGEQYF
TRBJ2-3	TRBD2	many	TRBV5-1	TGTGCCAGCAGCTTAGCGGGGGCAGATACGCAGTATTTT	CASSLAGADTQYF
TRBJ2-2	TRBD2	many	TRBV12-3/TRBV12-4	TGTGCCAGCAGTCCGGGGACTAGCGGGACTCGCGGCGGGGAGCTGTTTTTT	CASSPGTSGTRGGELFF
TRBJ2-3	-	few	TRBV4-1	TGCGCCAGCAGCCAAGATCGGACTCCCCACGGCACAAGGTATTTT	CASSQDRTPHGTRYF
TRBJ1-4	-	-	TRBV6-5	TGTGCCAGCAGTTACGGGCTGATTGGTGGAGATGAAAAACTGTTTTTT	CASSYGLIGGDEKLFF
TRBJ2-5	-	-	TRBV30	TGTGCCTGGAGCTCTTCAGAGACCCAGTACTTC	CAWSSSETQYF
TRBJ1-6	-	-	TRBV29-1	TGCAGCGTTGAAGGCGGGACCACCACCTATAATTCACCCCTCCACTTT	CSVEGGTTTYNSPLHF
TRBJ2-7	-	few	TRBV7-9	TGTGCCAGCAGACCGTCCCGGGACATCTACGAGCAGTACTTC	CASRPSRDIYEQYF
TRBJ1-2	-	-	TRBV12-3/TRBV12-4	TGTGCCAGCGGTTTGGGGGTTCAGGGTAGGGGCTACACCTTC	CASGLGVQGRGYTF
TRBJ2-7	-	few	TRBV20-1	TGCAGTGCTAGAGATGTCTCCTCCTCCTACGAGCAGTACTTC	CSARDVSSSYEQYF
TRBJ2-5	TRBD1	-	TRBV7-2	TGTGCCAGCAGCTTAGCGGGACAGGGTGCAGAGACCCAGTACTTC	CASSLAGQGAETQYF
TRBJ1-5	TRBD1	few	TRBV2	TGTGCCAGCAAGCCAGACAGGGCCCTCAATCAGCCCCAGCATTTT	CASKPDRALNQPQHF
TRBJ2-3	-	few	TRBV27	TGTGCCAGCAGTTTCCTCCCTGATGGCACAGATACGCAGTATTTT	CASSFLPDGTDTQYF